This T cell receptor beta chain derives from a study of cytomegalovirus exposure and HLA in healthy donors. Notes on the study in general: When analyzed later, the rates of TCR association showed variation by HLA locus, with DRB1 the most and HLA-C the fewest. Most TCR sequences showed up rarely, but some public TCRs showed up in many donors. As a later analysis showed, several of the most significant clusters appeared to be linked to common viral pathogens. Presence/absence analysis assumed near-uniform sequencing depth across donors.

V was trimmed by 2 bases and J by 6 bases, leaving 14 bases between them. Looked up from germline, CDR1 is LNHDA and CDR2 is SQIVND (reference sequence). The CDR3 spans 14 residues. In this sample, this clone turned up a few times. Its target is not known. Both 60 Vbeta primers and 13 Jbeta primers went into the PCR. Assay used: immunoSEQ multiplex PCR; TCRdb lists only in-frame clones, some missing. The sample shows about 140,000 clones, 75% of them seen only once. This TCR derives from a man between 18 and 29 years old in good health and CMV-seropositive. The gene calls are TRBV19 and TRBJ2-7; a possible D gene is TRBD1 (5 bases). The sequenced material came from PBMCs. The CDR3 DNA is TGTGCCAGTAGTATAAGAACAGGTTCACGCGAGCAGTACTTC. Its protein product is CASSIRTGSREQYF.